This is a list of T cell receptor beta chains from one sample in a study of T cell repertoires in cytomegalovirus infection. In TCRdb, the reads were re-called with MiXCR into one record per CDR3 protein. The top ten clones hold over 10% of a sample with about 920,000 distinct CDR3 sequences, 25% to 40% of them seen once. Their specific antigens are unknown. The input for sequencing was cultured CD8+ T cells from PBMCs, taken from culture after CMV antigen stimulation. The receptors were gathered from a human donor in good health (CMV status not recorded). Some clones in this sample may be carry-over from other donors' samples. CDR3s include the opening cysteine and the closing phenylalanine or tryptophan. D genes are given only for firm matches. Size is stated for part of the rows, as once, few or many counts, or as a class when the clone is expanded.

d_call,v_call,j_call,cdr3_length,clone_size,cdr3_aa,cdr3_nt
NA,TRBV7-9,TRBJ1-2,14,few,CASSLQGRDYGYTF,TGTGCCAGCAGCTTACAGGGTAGGGACTATGGCTACACCTTC
NA,TRBV13,TRBJ2-2,16,NA,CASSLPQTVNTGELFF,TGTGCCAGCAGCTTACCACAGACAGTGAACACCGGGGAGCTGTTTTTT
NA,TRBV2,TRBJ1-1,11,NA,CASPINTEAFF,TGTGCCAGCCCAATCAACACTGAAGCTTTCTTT
TRBD1,TRBV7-9,TRBJ1-1,19,NA,CASSSTLLDRVTGNTEAFF,TGTGCCAGCAGCTCGACCCTATTAGACAGGGTAACGGGGAACACTGAAGCTTTCTTT
NA,TRBV12-3/TRBV12-4,TRBJ1-1,13,NA,CASSLAFGGEAFF,TGTGCCAGCAGTTTAGCGTTCGGGGGTGAAGCTTTCTTT
NA,TRBV4-1,TRBJ2-4,15,few,CASSPEWGAKNIQYF,TGCGCCAGCAGCCCCGAGTGGGGAGCCAAAAACATTCAGTACTTC
NA,TRBV7-6,TRBJ2-1,13,NA,CASSLASWDEQFF,TGTGCCAGCAGCTTAGCTTCGTGGGATGAGCAGTTCTTC
NA,TRBV6-2/TRBV6-3,TRBJ2-1,15,NA,CASSPDDSSYNEQFF,TGTGCCAGCAGCCCGGACGACAGCTCCTACAATGAGCAGTTCTTC
NA,TRBV19,TRBJ2-3,16,few,CASSRIRDLATDTQYF,TGTGCCAGTAGTCGTATCCGGGACTTAGCAACAGATACGCAGTATTTT
NA,TRBV7-6,TRBJ2-1,15,NA,CASSLRVEDYNEQFF,TGTGCCAGCAGCCTCCGGGTAGAGGACTACAATGAGCAGTTCTTC
NA,TRBV7-9,TRBJ1-1,12,few,CASSFPFREAFF,TGTGCCAGCAGCTTTCCGTTCAGGGAAGCTTTCTTT
NA,TRBV6-2/TRBV6-3,TRBJ1-2,15,few,CASSDHVTGGYGYTF,TGTGCCAGCAGTGATCATGTGACAGGCGGCTATGGCTACACCTTC
NA,TRBV7-6,TRBJ2-3,16,few,CASSPPGQSGVDTQYF,TGTGCCAGCAGCCCACCTGGACAGAGCGGAGTAGATACGCAGTATTTT
TRBD2,TRBV6-5,TRBJ2-3,16,NA,CASSFTSGGSRDTQYF,TGTGCCAGCAGTTTTACTAGCGGGGGGAGTAGGGATACGCAGTATTTT
TRBD1,TRBV7-3,TRBJ1-5,16,few,CASSHSWSRGQQPQHF,TGTGCCAGCAGCCATTCTTGGAGCAGGGGGCAACAGCCCCAGCATTTT
NA,TRBV2,TRBJ1-2,11,NA,CASISSHGYTF,TGTGCCAGCATATCGTCGCATGGCTACACCTTC
NA,TRBV7-9,TRBJ1-6,14,many,CASSKDRPRSPLHF,TGTGCCAGCAGCAAAGACAGGCCGCGGTCACCCCTCCACTTT
TRBD2,TRBV5-8,TRBJ2-3,16,few,CASSVGLANGADTQYF,TGTGCCAGCAGCGTGGGACTAGCGAATGGGGCAGATACGCAGTATTTT
NA,TRBV12-5,TRBJ1-5,15,NA,CASGLGGLGNQPQHF,TGTGCTAGTGGTTTGGGAGGGTTAGGGAATCAGCCCCAGCATTTT
NA,TRBV6-5,TRBJ1-1,13,few,CASSYASNTEAFF,TGTGCCAGCAGTTACGCCAGTAACACTGAAGCTTTCTTT
NA,TRBV4-1,TRBJ2-2,17,NA,CASSLPRGTTVTGELFF,TGCGCCAGCAGCCTGCCAAGGGGGACAACGGTCACCGGGGAGCTGTTTTTT
NA,TRBV6-1,TRBJ2-2,17,NA,CASSEYLLGRDTGELFF,TGTGCCAGCAGTGAATATCTGTTGGGCAGAGACACCGGGGAGCTGTTTTTT
NA,TRBV6-5,TRBJ2-1,15,few,CASSYEGGTYNEQFF,TGTGCCAGCAGTTACGAGGGGGGGACTTACAATGAGCAGTTCTTC
NA,TRBV7-2,TRBJ1-6,14,few,CASSLSIWGSPLHF,TGTGCCAGCAGCTTATCCATCTGGGGGTCACCCCTCCACTTT
NA,TRBV7-8,TRBJ2-5,13,many,CASSSPKRQTQYF,TGTGCCAGCAGCTCACCTAAGAGGCAGACCCAGTACTTC